This passage covers 8 T cell receptor beta chains from one sample sequenced in a study of tumor and adjacent non-tumor tissue in lung cancer. TCRbeta libraries were built with three rounds of nested PCR, modified from ARM-PCR. TCRdb recomputed calls from the multiplex PCR reads with MiXCR, one row per CDR3 protein. The sample holds more than 85,000 distinct CDR3 sequences, approximately 84% seen once. No cell sorting was done before RNA was extracted from the tissue. The sequenced material came from lung tumor tissue. These receptors all stem from a man in his 70s with non-small cell lung cancer.

The CDR3 is CDTSGNRYYGYTF. The CDR3 DNA is TGCGACACCAGTGGTAACCGATACTATGGCTACACCTTC. The chain recombines TRBV10-1 with TRBJ1-2; D unresolved. CDR1 WNHNN and CDR2 SYGVQD come from the germline V gene (reference sequence). The CDR3 is 13 amino acids.

This clonotype was seen only a few times. The CDR3 carries no conserved terminal phenylalanine or tryptophan, so it likely arises from a read error. The V gene is TRBV12-3 or TRBV12-4, the J gene TRBJ1-1, with D perhaps matching TRBD1 (6 bases). This CDR3 has 13 amino acids. CDR3 bases: TGTGCCAGTAGTTCTCGGGACACACAGAAAGCTTTCATT. This gives the protein CASSSRDTQKAFI.

About this clonotype: The junction departs from germline at one end; a sequencing error may be responsible. The chain recombines TRBV6-2 or TRBV6-3 with TRBJ2-1, with TRBD2 matching 7 bases. This CDR3 is 15 amino acids long. CDR1 is MNHEY, CDR2 SVGEGT, per germline. The CDR3 sequence: CTSSPGLGSTNEQFF. The CDR3 DNA sequence: TGTACCAGCAGTCCAGGACTAGGCAGTACCAATGAGCAGTTCTTC.

About this clonotype: The final CDR3 position lacks the conserved phenylalanine or tryptophan, pointing to a likely read error. This chain joins TRBV6-1 and TRBJ1-1, with no clear D. Germline assignment: CDR1 MNHNS and CDR2 SASEGT. The V gene lost 9 bases and the J gene lost 6 bases, with 20 bases spanning the gap. The CDR3 totals 14 residues. Written as DNA, the CDR3 is TGTGCCAGTACCGAAGGTCGGCGGCACGCTGAAGCTTTCTAT. Its protein product is CASTEGRRHAEAFY.

In DNA form, the CDR3 reads TGTGTCAACGGTTACTCCGGGACGGGGATCACTGAAGCTTTCTTT. Translated: CVNGYSGTGITEAFF. The rearrangement links TRBV12-3 or TRBV12-4 to TRBJ1-1; D is possibly TRBD1 (5 bases). CDR3 length equals 15 residues.

Turning to this clonotype: A junction end diverges from the germline sequence, so it may reflect a read error. The chain uses TRBV10-2 and TRBJ1-1; weak D call: TRBD1 (6 bases). CDR3 length equals 12 residues. CDR1 and CDR2 (germline): WSHSY, SAAADI. The CDR3 DNA is TGCACCAGCGGGGACAAGGGCGCTGAAGCTTTCTTT. Encoded protein: CTSGDKGAEAFF.

Points on this clonotype: In this CDR3 the conserved last residue, phenylalanine or tryptophan, is missing, so a read error is likely. It is unclear where the CDR3 begins or ends on the DNA, so no DNA is shown, and the CDR3 is as TCRdb lists it. This chain joins TRBV10-2 and TRBJ2-7; the table's D call of TRBD2 was not tested on the DNA. Per the germline V gene, CDR1 is WSHSY and CDR2 is SAAADI. A total of 14 residues make up the CDR3, ends included. The chain's CDR3 is CASRQAGTRDKQYL.

About this clonotype: The CDR3 ends on some other residue instead of the conserved phenylalanine or tryptophan, so this is likely a read error. The chain is built from TRBV4-2 and TRBJ2-7; no clear D gene. Germline V gene lookup returns CDR1 LGHNA and CDR2 YNFKEQ. The CDR3 spans 14 residues. This chain's CDR3 is CAISQGKGLYEQYL. The CDR3 DNA reads as TGTGCCATCAGCCAAGGAAAGGGTCTCTACGAGCAGTACCTC.